The source of this T cell receptor beta chain is a study of T cells in Graves' hyperthyroidism and ophthalmopathy (dated by TCRdb to between 2017 and 2020). Regarding the complete study: Peripheral blood was sampled at the time of initial diagnosis, prior to any treatment. A discovery cohort of around 100 patients, 43 with Graves' ophthalmopathy and about 58 with stable Graves' hyperthyroidism, was used to find distinguishing TCR V-J signatures. An independent validation cohort of under 20 hyperthyroidism patients and 15 or so patients who later progressed to ophthalmopathy tested prospective prediction of ophthalmopathy. The 100 or so discovery patients were randomly split 7:3 into training and test sets. In addition, the study compared T-cell repertoires in thyroid tissue and in blood from a handful of Graves' hyperthyroidism patients. Once sampling was done, hyperthyroidism patients were given methimazole at a starting dose of 30 mg daily, whereas ophthalmopathy patients were given high-dose intravenous methylprednisolone. The paper describes TCR Vbeta CDR3 sequencing of some 130 peripheral blood samples, made up of some 42 ophthalmopathy patients, approximately 73 hyperthyroidism patients and about 17 progressor patients.

Amplification of TCR beta CDR3 regions was carried out from RNA transcripts. The first round of RT-PCR for the TCR CDR3 was performed with the HTBI primer set and the Qiagen OneStep RT-PCR kit. Libraries were constructed in a second round of multiplex PCR, after which size selection and purification were performed. Libraries were sequenced paired-end with 100 bp reads on an Illumina HiSeq2000. From the authors' description of their analysis: Raw data were processed with SOAPnuke, discarding reads with adapters, uncalled bases, mean Phred below 15, or no exact constant-primer or identifier match. COPE v1.2.5 was used to merge high-quality paired reads, and clonotypes were defined as unique nucleotide sequences. MiTCR v1.1 was used to align clonotypes to the IMGT TRBV, TRBD and TRBJ reference segments. Analysis was restricted to V-J combinations with a frequency above 0.0001, which covered approximately 99% of repertoires. The TCS score was defined as the ratio of F50 (clonal expansion) to E x V (chaos), calculated using BLOSUM62-based TCRdist between CDR3 peptides within each V-J. Welch's t-statistics and random forest reduced 514 V-J features to 10 to 15, which were used in a naive Bayes classifier (R e1071). TCRdb itself trimmed the public reads at Q25 with fastp, ran MiXCR and retained productive beta chains. Each CDR3 protein appears once, grouped with its most common genes and DNA. The V and J calls come from TCRdb's annotation, not from the publication. The sample table shows 300,000 or so distinct CDR3 sequences, and 15% to 20% are seen once. Approximately 33% of the sample is in the top ten clones.

This clonotype has more than one count but fewer than ten. Its antigen target is currently unknown. Per-nucleotide qualities are absent, and no much larger clonotype sits a single base away. A patient counted as having stable Graves' hyperthyroidism if no progression to ophthalmopathy occurred over 18 months of follow-up. Hyperthyroidism patients were aged 18 to 65 years and newly diagnosed, with disease duration of less than 2 months. The study excluded patients with uncontrolled infections, other autoimmune diseases, pregnancy or lactation. Clinical symptoms, serum thyroxine and TRAb, thyroid ultrasound, and orbital computed tomography formed the basis for the diagnoses. PBMCs were isolated from about 9.1 ml of fresh peripheral blood by Ficoll-Paque density gradient centrifugation. Trizol reagent was used to extract total RNA, and RNA quality was then checked on an Agilent 2100 Bioanalyzer. Study-wide conclusions, independent of this receptor: In validation, the model predicted progression to ophthalmopathy a median of about 5.9 months before onset, with approximately 68% sensitivity and more than 72% specificity. A 13 V-J signature model separated ophthalmopathy from stable hyperthyroidism, with about 90% sensitivity and 81% to 82% specificity in cross-validation and 80%/75% in testing. Blood samples also contained most of the expanded thyroid clonotypes (frequency above 0.001), which suggests that blood repertoires may reflect thyroid immune responses. Sample size was not statistically predetermined, and investigators were not blinded to group allocation.

The sequencing input was blood. This clonotype was obtained from a man younger than 45 with Graves' hyperthyroidism.

CDR3 loop: CASSLEAGSAYEQYF. The nucleotide sequence is TGTGCCAGCAGCTTGGAGGCCGGATCAGCCTACGAGCAGTACTTC. Recombination linked TRBV5-4 to TRBJ2-7; no D segment can be confidently identified. According to the germline V gene (reference sequence), CDR1 reads SGHNT and CDR2 reads YYREEE. Deletion took 0 bases off V and 2 bases off J, with a span of 12 bases between the germline ends. The CDR3 has 15 amino acids, counting the end cysteine and phenylalanine. Only the CDR3 portion is preserved as DNA: 45 bases, with reading frame beginning at the first base. Here the CDR3 is joined to the reference TRBV5-4 and TRBJ2-7 genes, and the full variable domain is: ETGVTQSPTHLIKTRGQQVTLRCSSQSGHNTVSWYQQALGQGPQFIFQYYREEENGRGNFPPRFSGLQFPNYSSELNVNALELDDSALYLCASSLEAGSAYEQYFGPGTRLTVT.